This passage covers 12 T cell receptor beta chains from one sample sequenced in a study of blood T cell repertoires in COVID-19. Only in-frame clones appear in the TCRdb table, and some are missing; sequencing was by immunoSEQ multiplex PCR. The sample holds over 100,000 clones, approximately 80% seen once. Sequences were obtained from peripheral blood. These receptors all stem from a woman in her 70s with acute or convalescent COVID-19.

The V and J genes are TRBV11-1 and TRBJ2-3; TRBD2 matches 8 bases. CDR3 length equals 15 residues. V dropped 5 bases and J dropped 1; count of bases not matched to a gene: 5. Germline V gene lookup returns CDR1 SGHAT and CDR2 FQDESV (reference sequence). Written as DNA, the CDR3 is TGTGCCAGCAGCCTTAGCGGGGAAGGCACAGATACGCAGTATTTT. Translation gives CASSLSGEGTDTQYF.

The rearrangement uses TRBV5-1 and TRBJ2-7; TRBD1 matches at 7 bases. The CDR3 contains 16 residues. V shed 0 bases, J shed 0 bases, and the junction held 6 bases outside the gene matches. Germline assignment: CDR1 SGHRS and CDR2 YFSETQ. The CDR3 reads CASSLAGRGHSYEQYF. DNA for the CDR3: TGCGCCAGCAGCTTGGCCGGAAGGGGGCACTCCTACGAGCAGTACTTC.

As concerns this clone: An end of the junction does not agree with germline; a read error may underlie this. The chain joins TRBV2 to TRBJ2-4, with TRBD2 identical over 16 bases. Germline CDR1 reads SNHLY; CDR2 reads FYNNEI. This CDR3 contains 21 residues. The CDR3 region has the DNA TGTGCCCGCAGTGGGGGGGGGCCGGGACTAGCGGGAGGGCGAGCCAAAAACATTCAGTACTTC. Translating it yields CARSGGGPGLAGGRAKNIQYF.

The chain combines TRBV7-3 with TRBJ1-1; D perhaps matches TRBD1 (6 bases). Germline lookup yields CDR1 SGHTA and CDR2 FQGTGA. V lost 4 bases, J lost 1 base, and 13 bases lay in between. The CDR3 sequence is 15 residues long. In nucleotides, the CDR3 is TGTGCCAGCAGCTCCTTAGACAGGAGGAACACTGAAGCTTTCTTT. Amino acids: CASSSLDRRNTEAFF.

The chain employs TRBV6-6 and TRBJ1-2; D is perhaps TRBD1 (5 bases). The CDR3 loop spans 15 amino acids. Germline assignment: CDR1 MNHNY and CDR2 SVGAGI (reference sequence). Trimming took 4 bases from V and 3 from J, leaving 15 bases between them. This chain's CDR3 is CASSSQFGGDYGYTF. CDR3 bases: TGTGCCAGCAGTTCACAATTCGGGGGAGACTATGGCTACACCTTC.

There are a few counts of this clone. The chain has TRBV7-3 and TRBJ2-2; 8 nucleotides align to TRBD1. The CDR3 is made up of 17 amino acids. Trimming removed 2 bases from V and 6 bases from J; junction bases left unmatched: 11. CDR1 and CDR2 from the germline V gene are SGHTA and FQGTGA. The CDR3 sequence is CASSLSGGGFKSGELFF. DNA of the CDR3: TGTGCCAGCAGCTTATCAGGGGGCGGTTTCAAATCCGGGGAGCTGTTTTTT. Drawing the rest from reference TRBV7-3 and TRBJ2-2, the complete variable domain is GAGVSQTPSNKVTEKGKYVELRCDPISGHTALYWYRQSLGQGPEFLIYFQGTGAADDSGLPNDRFFAVRPEGSVSTLKIQRTERGDSAVYLCASSLSGGGFKSGELFFGEGSRLTVL.

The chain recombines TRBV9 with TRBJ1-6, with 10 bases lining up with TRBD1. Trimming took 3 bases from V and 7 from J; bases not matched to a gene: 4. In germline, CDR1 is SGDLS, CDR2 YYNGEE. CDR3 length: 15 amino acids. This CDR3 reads CASSAETGGNSPLHF. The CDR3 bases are TGTGCCAGCAGCGCAGAGACAGGGGGCAATTCACCCCTCCACTTT. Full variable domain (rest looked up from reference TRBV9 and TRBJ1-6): DSGVTQTPKHLITATGQRVTLRCSPRSGDLSVYWYQQSLDQGLQFLIQYYNGEERAKGNILERFSAQQFPDLHSELNLSSLELGDSALYFCASSAETGGNSPLHFGNGTRLTVT.

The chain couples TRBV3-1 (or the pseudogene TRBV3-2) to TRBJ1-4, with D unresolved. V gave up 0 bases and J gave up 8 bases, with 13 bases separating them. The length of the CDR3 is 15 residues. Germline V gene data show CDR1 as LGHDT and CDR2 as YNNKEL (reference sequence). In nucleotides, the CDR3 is TGTGCCAGCAGCCAAGATAGCGACCCCGGGGAAAAACTGTTTTTT. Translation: CASSQDSDPGEKLFF.

In DNA, the CDR3 is TGTGCCAGCAGTAAGACTAGCGGGAGGTTGGGGAATGAGCAGTTCTTC. This sequence encodes CASSKTSGRLGNEQFF. The chain recombines TRBV6-2 or TRBV6-3 with TRBJ2-1, with 13 nucleotides matching TRBD2. The CDR3 spans 16 residues. The V gene's germline CDR1 is MNHEY and CDR2 SVGEGT. V lost 5 bases and J lost 7; bases outside the gene matches: 8.

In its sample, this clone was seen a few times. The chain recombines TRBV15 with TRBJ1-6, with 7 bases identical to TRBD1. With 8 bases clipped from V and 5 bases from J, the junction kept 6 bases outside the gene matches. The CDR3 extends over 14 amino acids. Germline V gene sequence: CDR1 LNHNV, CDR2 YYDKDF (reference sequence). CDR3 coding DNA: TGTGCCACCTCCGGACAGGCTGATAATTCACCCCTCCACTTT. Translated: CATSGQADNSPLHF.

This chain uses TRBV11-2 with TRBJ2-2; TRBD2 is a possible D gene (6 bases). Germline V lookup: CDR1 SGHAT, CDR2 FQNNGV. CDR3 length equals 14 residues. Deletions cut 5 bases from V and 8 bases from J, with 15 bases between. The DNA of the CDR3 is TGTGCCAGCAGCCTCTCGCGGGGATCAGGGGAGCTGTTTTTT. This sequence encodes CASSLSRGSGELFF.

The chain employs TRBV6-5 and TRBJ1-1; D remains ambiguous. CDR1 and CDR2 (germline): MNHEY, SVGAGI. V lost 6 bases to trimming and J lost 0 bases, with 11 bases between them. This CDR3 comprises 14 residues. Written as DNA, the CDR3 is TGTGCCAGCAGAACCACACATTTGAACACTGAAGCTTTCTTT. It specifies CASRTTHLNTEAFF.